What follows is one T cell receptor (beta chain) and its context. The antigen is undetermined. The study excluded patients with uncontrolled infection, other autoimmune disease, pregnancy or lactation. Trimming at V came to 6 bases and at J to 0 bases, leaving 5 bases not matched to a gene. The CDR3 length is 15 residues. The data belong to a study of T cells in Graves' hyperthyroidism and ophthalmopathy. Study-wide findings and caveats: Model output signaled ophthalmopathy a median roughly 6 months ahead of onset. Blood also held most thyroid clonotypes expanded beyond 0.001.

The TCR beta CDR3 regions underwent amplification using RNA transcripts as the source. HTBI primers were the set used in a first-round RT-PCR of the TCR CDR3. TCRdb reprocessed the multiplex PCR reads via MiXCR and lists one record per CDR3 protein. The data show over 250,000 distinct CDR3 sequences, with less than 30% seen just once and approximately 30% held by the top ten. This chain uses TRBV12-3 or TRBV12-4 with TRBJ1-1, with 9 nucleotides matching TRBD1. Sequences were obtained from blood. The receptor was derived from a man aged 35-49 years with Graves' hyperthyroidism that later progressed to Graves' ophthalmopathy. The CDR3 coding sequence is TGTGCCAGCAGAGACAGGGGGGACATGAACACTGAAGCTTTCTTT. As protein: CASRDRGDMNTEAFF.